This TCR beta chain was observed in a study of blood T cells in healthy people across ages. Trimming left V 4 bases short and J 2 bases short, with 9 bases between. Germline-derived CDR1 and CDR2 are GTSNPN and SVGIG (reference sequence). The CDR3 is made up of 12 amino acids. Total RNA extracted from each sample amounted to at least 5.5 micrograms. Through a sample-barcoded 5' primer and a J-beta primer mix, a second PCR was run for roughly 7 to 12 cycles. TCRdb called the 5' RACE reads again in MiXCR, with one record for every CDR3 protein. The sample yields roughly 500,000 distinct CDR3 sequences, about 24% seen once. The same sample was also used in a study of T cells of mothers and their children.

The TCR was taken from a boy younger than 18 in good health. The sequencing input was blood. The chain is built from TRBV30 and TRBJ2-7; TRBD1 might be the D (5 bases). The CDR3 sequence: CAWNLGAYEQYF. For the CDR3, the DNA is TGTGCCTGGAACCTAGGGGCCTACGAGCAGTACTTC.